Below, 10 T cell receptor beta chains from the same sample are listed, as sequenced in a study of siplizumab effects on memory and regulatory T cells. Data came from immunoSEQ multiplex PCR; TCRdb stores just in-frame clones and leaves some out. The repertoire includes about 87,000 clones, over 80% of them detected once, and around 15% sits in the top ten. The sequenced material came from CD4+ T cells sorted from blood. These TCRs come from a human donor in good health.

The J gene is TRBJ1-2, the V gene TRBV5-8; TRBD1 agrees at 9 bases. The CDR3 extends over 13 amino acids. Germline CDR1 is SGHTS and CDR2 is YDEGEE. J lost 8 bases, V lost 4 bases, and 6 bases had no gene match. CDR3 coding DNA: TGTGCCAGCAGCCCCGGGACAGGGTACGGCTACACCTTC. It codes for CASSPGTGYGYTF.

This clone showed up just once. The chain employs TRBV28 and TRBJ2-3; perhaps TRBD1 as D (5 bases). CDR1 and CDR2 from the germline V gene are MDHEN and SYDVKM. There are 16 residues in the CDR3. The ends were cut back, 3 bases at V and 1 base at J, with 14 bases in the middle. The CDR3 is CASSFRGTPGTDTQYF. In nucleotides, the CDR3 is TGTGCCAGCAGTTTTAGGGGCACCCCTGGCACAGATACGCAGTATTTT.

The chain joins TRBV6-6 to TRBJ1-5; D gene unclear. Germline CDR1 reads MNHNY; CDR2 reads SVGAGI (reference sequence). CDR3 length equals 13 residues. V shed 0 bases and J shed 4 bases, with 4 bases lying between them. The CDR3 DNA is TGTGCCAGCAGTTACTCCCAAAATCAGCCCCAGCATTTT. It yields the protein CASSYSQNQPQHF.

This clone was detected a few times. The chain couples TRBV6-1 to TRBJ2-7; no firm D call. V was pared by 9 bases and J by 8 bases, with 20 bases between. The CDR3 has 13 residues. Looked up from germline, CDR1 is MNHNS and CDR2 is SASEGT. CDR3 sequence (DNA): TGTGCCAGTTCAGTTGATTCGGTTAACCAGCAGTACTTC. Translation gives CASSVDSVNQQYF.

This rearrangement joins TRBV4-1 to TRBJ1-4, with TRBD1 as a possible D gene (5 bases). CDR3 length equals 13 residues. The V gene lost 5 bases and the J gene lost 6 bases, with 10 bases spanning the gap. Germline values: CDR1 MGHRA, CDR2 YSYEKL. CDR3 nucleotides: TGCGCCAGCAGCTGGGGCCGCGATGAAAAACTGTTTTTT. Translation: CASSWGRDEKLFF.

The chain is built from TRBV4-1 and TRBJ2-2, with D perhaps being TRBD1 or TRBD2 (5 bases each). Per the germline V gene, CDR1 is MGHRA and CDR2 is YSYEKL. The CDR3 is 13 amino acids. The V and J ends lost 1 base and 8 bases respectively, with 8 bases between them. In DNA, the CDR3 is TGCGCCAGCAGCCAAGGGGGGATTGGGGAGCTGTTTTTT. As protein: CASSQGGIGELFF.

The chain links TRBV4-2 to TRBJ1-5, with D possibly matching TRBD1 (5 bases). The CDR3 length is 12 residues. The germline CDR1 and CDR2 sequences are LGHNA and YNFKEQ. With 9 bases removed from V and 7 bases from J, the gap between germline ends came to 13 bases. The CDR3, as DNA: TGTGCCAGTGGAGGGGTGGGACAGCCCCAGCATTTT. Encoded protein: CASGGVGQPQHF.

V usage is TRBV30 and J usage is TRBJ2-7, with 9 bases matching TRBD1. Losses at the gene ends were 4 bases for V and 4 bases for J; bases not matched to a gene: 8. CDR1 is GTSNPN, CDR2 SVGIG, per germline (reference sequence). This CDR3 region has 14 residues. CDR3 amino acids: CAWKRQGVVYEQYF. CDR3 nucleotide sequence: TGTGCCTGGAAGAGACAGGGGGTAGTTTACGAGCAGTACTTC.

The chain employs TRBV6-5 and TRBJ2-3; maybe TRBD2 (6 bases). V gave up 0 bases and J gave up 2 bases, with 12 bases separating them. The CDR3 runs to 16 residues. The germline gives CDR1 MNHEY, CDR2 SVGAGI. CDR3 coding DNA: TGTGCCAGCAGTTACTCGTCTTGGAGGGTCACAGATACGCAGTATTTT. Its protein product is CASSYSSWRVTDTQYF.

This sequence joins TRBV28 and TRBJ2-1; 8 positions match TRBD2. Germline CDR1 MDHEN, CDR2 SYDVKM. Trimming cost V 5 bases and J 7 bases; bases outside gene matches: 13. This CDR3 has 16 residues. CDR3 sequence reads: CASSPRPAGGRNEQFF. DNA for the CDR3: TGTGCCAGCAGTCCCCGTCCGGCGGGAGGTCGAAATGAGCAGTTCTTC.